The T cell receptor (beta chain) under discussion was sequenced for a study of cytomegalovirus exposure and HLA in healthy donors. Remarks on this clone: Its antigen is undetermined.

The primer mix had 60 Vbeta and 13 Jbeta primers. The method was immunoSEQ multiplex PCR; TCRdb's version includes in-frame clones alone and lacks a portion of them. The table records roughly 60,000 clones, 70% of them present only once. The germline CDR1 and CDR2 sequences are MDHEN and SYDVKM. CDR3 length: 12 residues. V lost 6 bases to trimming and J lost 1 base, with 7 bases between them. Points from the study as a whole: Cytomegalovirus association was listed for 164 TCR beta chains.

Material: PBMCs. The source of this sequence is a woman in her fifties or sixties in good health and CMV-seropositive. The rearrangement uses TRBV28 and TRBJ2-7; D remains unclear. The CDR3 is CASSANSYEQYF. The CDR3 bases are TGTGCCAGCAGCGCGAATTCCTACGAGCAGTACTTC. Using reference TRBV28 and TRBJ2-7 for the parts outside the CDR3, the full variable domain is DVKVTQSSRYLVKRTGEKVFLECVQDMDHENMFWYRQDPGLGLRLIYFSYDVKMKEKGDIPEGYSVSREKKERFSLILESASTNQTSMYLCASSANSYEQYFGPGTRLTVT.